This T cell receptor beta chain was obtained from a study of T-cell reconstitution after alpha-beta-depleted transplantation in children. J gave up 7 bases and V 7 bases, and 7 bases lay outside the gene matches. The CDR3 totals 13 residues. CDR1 and CDR2 (germline): SQVTM, ANQGSEA. The library targeted TCRbeta and was prepared with unique molecular identifiers. TCRdb redid the calling of the PCR reads with MiXCR, one entry per CDR3 protein. This sample has nearly 350,000 distinct CDR3 sequences, with about 16% found just once. This clonotype originated in a male patient aged 2-10 years who had a stem cell transplant for acute lymphoblastic leukemia, so the T cells may come from the graft donor. This chain joins TRBV29-1 and TRBJ2-1, with 10 bases fitting TRBD1. The sequences come from PBMCs, mostly from graft donor cells, collected 360 days after TCRalphabeta/CD19-depleted stem cell transplant. The CDR3: CSARDRGFNEQFF. Here the CDR3 DNA reads TGCAGCGCTCGGGACAGGGGTTTTAATGAGCAGTTCTTC.